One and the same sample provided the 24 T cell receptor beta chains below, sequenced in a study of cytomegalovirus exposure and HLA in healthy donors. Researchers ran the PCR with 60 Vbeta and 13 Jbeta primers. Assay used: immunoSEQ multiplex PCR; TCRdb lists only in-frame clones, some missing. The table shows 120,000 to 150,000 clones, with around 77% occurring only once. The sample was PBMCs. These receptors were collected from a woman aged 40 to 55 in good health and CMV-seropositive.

The CDR3 spells CASSQDQWGGTYEQYF. CDR3 DNA sequence: TGCGCCAGCAGCCAAGATCAATGGGGGGGAACCTACGAGCAGTACTTC. The chain couples TRBV4-1 to TRBJ2-7; the match to TRBD2 covers 7 bases. CDR1 is MGHRA and CDR2 is YSYEKL in the germline V gene. J gave up 2 bases and V 0 bases, and 7 bases lay outside the gene matches. The CDR3 loop spans 16 amino acids.

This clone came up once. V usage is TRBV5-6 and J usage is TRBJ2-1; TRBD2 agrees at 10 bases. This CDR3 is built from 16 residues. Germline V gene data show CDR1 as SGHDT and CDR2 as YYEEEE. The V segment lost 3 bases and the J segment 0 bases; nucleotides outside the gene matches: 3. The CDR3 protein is CASSSSGGVSYNEQFF. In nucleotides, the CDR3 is TGTGCCAGCAGCTCCAGCGGGGGGGTCTCCTACAATGAGCAGTTCTTC.

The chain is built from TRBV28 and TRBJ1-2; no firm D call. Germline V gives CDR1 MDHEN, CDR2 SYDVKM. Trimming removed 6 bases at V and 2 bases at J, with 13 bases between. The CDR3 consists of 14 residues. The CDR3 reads CASSLQAVNYGYTF. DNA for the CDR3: TGTGCCAGCAGCCTACAAGCGGTCAACTATGGCTACACCTTC.

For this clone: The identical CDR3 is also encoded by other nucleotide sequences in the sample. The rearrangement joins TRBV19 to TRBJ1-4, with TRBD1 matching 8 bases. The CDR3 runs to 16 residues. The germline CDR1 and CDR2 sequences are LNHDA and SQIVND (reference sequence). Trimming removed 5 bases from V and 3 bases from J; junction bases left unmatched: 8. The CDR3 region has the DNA TGTGCCAGTAGTCCCGGAACAGGGGGATCTAATGAAAAACTGTTTTTT. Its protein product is CASSPGTGGSNEKLFF.

The CDR3 loop reads CASRPGGGTDTQYF. Here the CDR3 DNA reads TGTGCCAGCAGACCAGGGGGCGGCACAGATACGCAGTATTTT. The V gene is TRBV6-1, the J gene TRBJ2-3; 8 nucleotides align to TRBD1. The germline V gene encodes CDR1 MNHNS and CDR2 SASEGT. The CDR3 loop spans 14 amino acids. Germline trimming cut 6 bases from V and 1 base from J; bases unmatched to any gene: 3.

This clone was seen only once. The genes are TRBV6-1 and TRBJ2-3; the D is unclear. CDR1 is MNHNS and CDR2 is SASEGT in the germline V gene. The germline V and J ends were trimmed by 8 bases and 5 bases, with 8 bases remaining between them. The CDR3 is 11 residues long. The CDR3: CASGRVDTQYF. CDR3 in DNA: TGTGCCAGCGGTCGGGTAGATACGCAGTATTTT.

CDR3 coding DNA: TGTGCCAGCTCGGCTAGTGAGGTTACCTCCTACGAGCAGTACTTC. This codes for CASSASEVTSYEQYF. This chain connects TRBV18 to TRBJ2-7; no clear D. Trimming cost V 6 bases and J 0 bases, with 15 bases left between them. The CDR3 consists of 15 residues. Germline CDR1 KGHSH, CDR2 LQKENI.

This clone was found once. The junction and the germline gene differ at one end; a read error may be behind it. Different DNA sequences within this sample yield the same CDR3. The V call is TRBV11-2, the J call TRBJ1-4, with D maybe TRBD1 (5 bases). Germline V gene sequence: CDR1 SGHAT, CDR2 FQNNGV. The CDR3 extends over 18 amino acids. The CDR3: CASSPRVSEVATNEKLFF. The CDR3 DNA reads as TGTGCCAGCAGCCCCAGGGTGTCAGAAGTTGCAACTAACGAAAAACTGTTTTTT.

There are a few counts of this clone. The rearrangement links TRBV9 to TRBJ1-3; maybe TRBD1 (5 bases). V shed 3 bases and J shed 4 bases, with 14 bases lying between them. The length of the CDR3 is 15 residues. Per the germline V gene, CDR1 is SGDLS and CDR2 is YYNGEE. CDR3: CASSAAGTYGNTIYF. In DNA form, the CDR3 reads TGTGCCAGCAGCGCCGCCGGGACTTACGGAAACACCATATATTTT.

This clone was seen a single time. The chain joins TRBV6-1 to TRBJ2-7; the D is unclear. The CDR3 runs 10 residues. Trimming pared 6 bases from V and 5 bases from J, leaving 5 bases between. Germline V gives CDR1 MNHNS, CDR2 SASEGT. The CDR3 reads CASRHDEQYF. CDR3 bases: TGTGCCAGCAGACACGACGAGCAGTACTTC.

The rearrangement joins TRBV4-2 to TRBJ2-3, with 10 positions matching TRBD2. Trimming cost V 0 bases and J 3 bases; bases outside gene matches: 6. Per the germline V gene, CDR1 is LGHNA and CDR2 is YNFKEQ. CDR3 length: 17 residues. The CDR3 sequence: CASSQEISGGKTDTQYF. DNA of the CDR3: TGTGCCAGCAGCCAAGAAATTAGCGGGGGGAAGACAGATACGCAGTATTTT.

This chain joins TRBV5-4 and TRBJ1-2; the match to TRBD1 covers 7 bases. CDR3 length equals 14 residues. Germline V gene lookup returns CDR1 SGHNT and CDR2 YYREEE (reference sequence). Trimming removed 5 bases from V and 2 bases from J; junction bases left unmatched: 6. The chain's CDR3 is CASSPSDRNYGYTF. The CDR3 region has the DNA TGTGCCAGCAGTCCCTCGGACAGGAACTATGGCTACACCTTC. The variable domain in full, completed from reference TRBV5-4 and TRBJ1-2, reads ETGVTQSPTHLIKTRGQQVTLRCSSQSGHNTVSWYQQALGQGPQFIFQYYREEENGRGNFPPRFSGLQFPNYSSELNVNALELDDSALYLCASSPSDRNYGYTFGSGTRLTVV.

As DNA, the CDR3 is TGTGCCAGCAGCAAGAGATGGTTCGGGGTAGCAGATACGCAGTATTTT. Translated, it gives CASSKRWFGVADTQYF. The J gene is TRBJ2-3, the V gene TRBV2, with D tentatively TRBD2 (5 bases). The CDR3 extends over 16 amino acids. Trimming took off 6 bases at V and 4 bases at J, with 20 bases between the two ends. CDR1 is SNHLY and CDR2 is FYNNEI in the germline V gene.

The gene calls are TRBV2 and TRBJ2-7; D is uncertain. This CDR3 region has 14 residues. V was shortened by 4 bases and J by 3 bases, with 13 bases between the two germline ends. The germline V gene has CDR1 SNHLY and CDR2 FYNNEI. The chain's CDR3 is CASSVARLSYEQYF. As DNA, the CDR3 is TGTGCCAGCAGTGTGGCCAGATTAAGCTACGAGCAGTACTTC.

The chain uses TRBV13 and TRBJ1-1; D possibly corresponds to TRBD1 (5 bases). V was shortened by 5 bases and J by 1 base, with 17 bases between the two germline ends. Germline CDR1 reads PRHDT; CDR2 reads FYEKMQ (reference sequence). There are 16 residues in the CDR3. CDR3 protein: CASSRGRGISNTEAFF. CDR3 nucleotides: TGTGCCAGCAGCCGGGGGAGAGGCATTTCGAACACTGAAGCTTTCTTT.

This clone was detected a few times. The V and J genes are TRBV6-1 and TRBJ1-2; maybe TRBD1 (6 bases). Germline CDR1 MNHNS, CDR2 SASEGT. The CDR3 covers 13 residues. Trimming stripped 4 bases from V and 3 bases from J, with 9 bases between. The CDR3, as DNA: TGTGCCAGCAGTGTACAGGGAGACTATGGCTACACCTTC. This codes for CASSVQGDYGYTF.

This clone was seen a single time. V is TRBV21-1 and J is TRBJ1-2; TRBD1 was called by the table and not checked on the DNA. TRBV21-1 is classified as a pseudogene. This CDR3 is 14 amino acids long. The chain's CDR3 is CASSRRDRDYGYTF. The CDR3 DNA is TGTGCCAGCAGCCGGAGGGACAGGGACTATGGCTACACCTTC.

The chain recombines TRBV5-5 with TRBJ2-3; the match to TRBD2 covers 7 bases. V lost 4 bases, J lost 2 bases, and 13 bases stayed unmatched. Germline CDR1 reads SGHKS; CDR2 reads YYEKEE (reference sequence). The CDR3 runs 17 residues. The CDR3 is CASSIYSLAGITDTQYF. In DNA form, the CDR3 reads TGTGCCAGCAGCATTTACTCCTTAGCGGGTATCACAGATACGCAGTATTTT.

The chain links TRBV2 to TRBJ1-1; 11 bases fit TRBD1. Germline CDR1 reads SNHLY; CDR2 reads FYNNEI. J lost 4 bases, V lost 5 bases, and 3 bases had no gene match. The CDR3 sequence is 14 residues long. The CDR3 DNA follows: TGTGCCAGCAGTAGGACAGGGGGCTTCACTGAAGCTTTCTTT. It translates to CASSRTGGFTEAFF.

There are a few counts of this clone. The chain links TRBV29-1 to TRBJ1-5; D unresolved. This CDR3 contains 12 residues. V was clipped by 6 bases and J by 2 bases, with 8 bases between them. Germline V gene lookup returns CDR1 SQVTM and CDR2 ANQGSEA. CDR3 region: CSVGSGNQPQHF. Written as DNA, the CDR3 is TGCAGCGTGGGGAGCGGCAATCAGCCCCAGCATTTT.

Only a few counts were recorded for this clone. The CDR3 bases are TGTGCCAGCAGGGGGGAGGGGTTGGAAGCTTTCTTT. Its protein is CASRGEGLEAFF. V and J are TRBV7-9 and TRBJ1-1, with a tentative D call TRBD1 (5 bases). V gave up 6 bases and J gave up 8 bases, with 13 bases separating them. Germline V lookup: CDR1 SEHNR, CDR2 FQNEAQ (reference sequence). The CDR3 is 12 residues long.

The CDR3 region has the DNA TGTGCCAGCAGCTTGAGTTCAGTCTATGGCTACACCTTC. The encoded protein is CASSLSSVYGYTF. J is TRBJ1-2 and V is TRBV5-6; D remains ambiguous. V gave up 1 base and J gave up 4 bases, with 8 bases separating them. The CDR3 spans 13 residues. CDR1 SGHDT and CDR2 YYEEEE come from the germline V gene.

CDR3 sequence reads: CASSPGYSNQPQHF. The CDR3 DNA follows: TGTGCCAGCTCACCGGGCTATAGCAATCAGCCCCAGCATTTT. The chain joins TRBV18 to TRBJ1-5; no firm D call. The V gene lost 3 bases and the J gene lost 0 bases, with 6 bases spanning the gap. The CDR3 runs 14 residues. Germline V lookup: CDR1 KGHSH, CDR2 LQKENI.

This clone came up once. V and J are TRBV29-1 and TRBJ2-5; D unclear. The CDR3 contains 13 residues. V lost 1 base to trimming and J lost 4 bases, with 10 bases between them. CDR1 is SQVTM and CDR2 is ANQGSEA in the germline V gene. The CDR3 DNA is TGCAGCGTTGAAGGCACTACGGTAGAGACCCAGTACTTC. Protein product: CSVEGTTVETQYF.